The 20 T cell receptor beta chains given below trace back to one sample, sequenced in a study of CD8 T cells in Susac syndrome. An input of roughly 0.5 to 1 ug of RNA was subjected to reverse transcription using random hexamers. TCRdb reanalysed the immunoSEQ multiplex PCR reads using MiXCR and keeps one entry per CDR3 protein. The data show roughly 200,000 distinct CDR3 sequences, with around 94% seen just once and 0.12% held by the top ten. What was sequenced was CD4+ T cells from PBMCs. The receptors were gathered from a human donor with Susac syndrome.

This clonotype occurred once. This chain uses TRBV13 with TRBJ2-5; 9 bases fit TRBD2. The junction had 11 bases not matched to a gene; V was cut back by 1 base and J by 5 bases. CDR1 PRHDT and CDR2 FYEKMQ come from the germline V gene (reference sequence). This CDR3 is 17 amino acids long. CDR3 coding DNA: TGTGCCAGCAGCTTAGACGATCCAGCGGGGGGCCCCGAGACCCAGTACTTC. Protein product: CASSLDDPAGGPETQYF.

The sample holds one count of this clonotype. The V and J genes are TRBV15 and TRBJ1-2, with unresolved D. Deletions cut 1 base from V and 1 base from J, with 7 bases between. CDR1 is LNHNV and CDR2 is YYDKDF in the germline V gene (reference sequence). This CDR3 has 14 residues. The CDR3 nucleotides read TGTGCCACCAGCAGAGGAGGTTTTAACTATGGCTACACCTTC. Translating it yields CATSRGGFNYGYTF.

This chain connects TRBV20-1 to TRBJ2-1, with 9 bases aligning to TRBD2. The CDR3 contains 14 residues. V shed 2 bases and J 7 bases; nucleotides not matched to a gene: 6. Germline CDR1 is DFQATT and CDR2 is SNEGSKA (reference sequence). The CDR3 sequence is CSARSGGRGNEQFF. The CDR3 coding sequence is TGCAGTGCTAGAAGCGGGGGGCGCGGGAATGAGCAGTTCTTC.

In DNA, the CDR3 is TGCAGTGCTAGAGCGATCGAGCTCCAAGAGACCCAGTACTTC. Protein product: CSARAIELQETQYF. This chain joins TRBV20-1 and TRBJ2-5; no firm D call. Germline loops: CDR1 DFQATT, CDR2 SNEGSKA (reference sequence). The germline V and J ends were trimmed by 1 base and 1 base, with 10 bases remaining between them. The CDR3 runs to 14 residues.

The rearrangement uses TRBV9 and TRBJ2-6, with D possibly TRBD1 on 5 matching bases. The germline CDR1 and CDR2 sequences are SGDLS and YYNGEE. The CDR3 consists of 17 residues. V lost 0 bases to trimming and J lost 0 bases, with 10 bases between them. The CDR3 DNA reads as TGTGCCAGCAGCGTAGCGTACAGGCACTCTGGGGCCAACGTCCTGACTTTC. Amino acids: CASSVAYRHSGANVLTF.

The V and J genes are TRBV20-1 and TRBJ1-1, with 10 bases matching TRBD1. Germline V gives CDR1 DFQATT, CDR2 SNEGSKA (reference sequence). V was pared by 5 bases and J by 0 bases, with 3 bases of the junction left unmatched. This CDR3 has 14 residues. This CDR3 reads CSAWDRGMNTEAFF. The CDR3 DNA sequence: TGCAGTGCTTGGGACAGGGGTATGAACACTGAAGCTTTCTTT.

V gene TRBV20-1 combines with J gene TRBJ2-5; possibly TRBD2 for D (6 bases). V was clipped by 5 bases and J by 5 bases, with 12 bases between them. Per the germline V gene, CDR1 is DFQATT and CDR2 is SNEGSKA (reference sequence). This CDR3 region has 12 residues. The CDR3 here is CSASLGGETQYF. CDR3 DNA: TGCAGTGCTTCACTCGGAGGGGAGACCCAGTACTTC.

The rearrangement links TRBV5-4 to TRBJ2-2, with 9 bases identical to TRBD1. CDR1 and CDR2 from the germline V gene are SGHNT and YYREEE (reference sequence). Losses at the gene ends were 4 bases for V and 6 bases for J; bases not matched to a gene: 13. The CDR3 extends over 17 amino acids. The CDR3 loop reads CASSPGQTGGMSGELFF. The CDR3 region has the DNA TGTGCCAGCAGCCCCGGACAGACAGGGGGAATGTCCGGGGAGCTGTTTTTT.

This clonotype was observed once. This sequence joins TRBV15 and TRBJ2-7; 11 bases align to TRBD2. CDR3 length equals 15 residues. V lost 3 bases, J lost 7 bases, and 8 bases stayed unmatched. Looked up from germline, CDR1 is LNHNV and CDR2 is YYDKDF (reference sequence). The CDR3 bases are TGTGCCACCAGCAGCCGTAGCGGGGGGGCACAAGAGCAGTACTTC. It yields the protein CATSSRSGGAQEQYF.

The V gene is TRBV7-9, the J gene TRBJ2-2; D may correspond to TRBD1 or TRBD2 (5 bases each). Per germline, CDR1 SEHNR and CDR2 FQNEAQ (reference sequence). Between the trimmed V and J ends, which lost 2 bases and 2 bases, there was a span of 9 bases. CDR3 length: 15 residues. The CDR3 reads CASSLTGTNTGELFF. CDR3 in DNA: TGTGCCAGCAGCTTAACCGGGACCAACACCGGGGAGCTGTTTTTT.

The chain joins TRBV7-3 to TRBJ2-1; 8 bases map to TRBD1. The J segment lost 2 bases and the V segment lost 5 bases, leaving 5 bases of the junction unmatched. The CDR3 is 15 amino acids. CDR1 is SGHTA, CDR2 FQGTGA, per germline. CDR3 protein: CASSPGGGAYNEQFF. CDR3 nucleotides: TGTGCCAGCAGCCCAGGGGGCGGGGCCTACAATGAGCAGTTCTTC.

This clonotype was counted once. The chain is built from TRBV20-1 and TRBJ2-1; D possibly matches TRBD1 or TRBD2 (6 bases each). CDR3 length: 15 residues. Germline loops: CDR1 DFQATT, CDR2 SNEGSKA (reference sequence). Trimming shortened V by 7 bases and J by 3 bases, and 19 bases separated the two germline ends. CDR3: CSVTRPGGLYNEQFF. CDR3 DNA sequence: TGCAGTGTTACCCGTCCCGGGGGCCTCTACAATGAGCAGTTCTTC.

The rearrangement joins TRBV3-1 to TRBJ1-1; TRBD1 matches at 10 bases. J gave up 5 bases and V 5 bases, and 8 bases lay outside the gene matches. This CDR3 has 15 amino acids. From germline, CDR1 is LGHDT and CDR2 YNNKEL (reference sequence). CDR3 sequence: CASSGDRGLKTEAFF. As DNA, the CDR3 is TGTGCCAGCAGCGGGGACAGGGGACTTAAAACTGAAGCTTTCTTT.

The chain recombines TRBV7-2 with TRBJ2-3, with 7 bases identical to TRBD2. CDR1 SGHTA and CDR2 FQGNSA come from the germline V gene. J gave up 1 base and V 4 bases, and 5 bases lay outside the gene matches. There are 15 residues in the CDR3. The DNA of the CDR3 is TGTGCCAGCAGCTCGAGACTAGCCGGCACAGATACGCAGTATTTT. It specifies CASSSRLAGTDTQYF.

This chain joins TRBV7-2 and TRBJ2-5, with 14 bases lining up with TRBD2. The J segment lost 5 bases and the V segment lost 3 bases, leaving 8 bases of the junction unmatched. This CDR3 contains 17 residues. From germline, CDR1 is SGHTA and CDR2 FQGNSA. The CDR3 is CASSFGGLAGAWETQYF. Here the CDR3 DNA reads TGTGCCAGCAGCTTTGGGGGACTAGCGGGGGCGTGGGAGACCCAGTACTTC.

V usage is TRBV29-1 and J usage is TRBJ2-7; maybe TRBD2 (5 bases). The CDR3 sequence is 12 residues long. The V gene's germline CDR1 is SQVTM and CDR2 ANQGSEA. The germline V and J ends were trimmed by 7 bases and 0 bases, with 10 bases remaining between them. Here the CDR3 DNA reads TGCAGCGCCGAGGGAAGCTCCTACGAGCAGTACTTC. It translates to CSAEGSSYEQYF.

This sequence joins TRBV12-3 or TRBV12-4 and TRBJ2-7; 14 nucleotides align to TRBD2. The CDR3 covers 14 residues. V lost 4 bases and J lost 6; bases outside the gene matches: 2. CDR3 sequence (DNA): TGTGCCAGCAGTTACGGGACTAGCGGGGGCGAGCAGTACTTC. Protein: CASSYGTSGGEQYF.

This clonotype was seen only once. The chain combines TRBV5-6 with TRBJ2-5, with 8 nucleotides matching TRBD2. Looked up from germline, CDR1 is SGHDT and CDR2 is YYEEEE. After removal of 4 bases from V and 4 bases from J, the junction contained 6 bases not matched to a gene. The CDR3 contains 14 residues. The CDR3 nucleotides are TGTGCCAGCAGCGACGGGGCGGGGGGAGAGACCCAGTACTTC. It is translated as CASSDGAGGETQYF.

The chain recombines TRBV9 with TRBJ2-3; D gene uncertain. CDR1 and CDR2 (germline): SGDLS, YYNGEE. Trimming removed 0 bases at V and 9 bases at J, with 11 bases between. This CDR3 has 13 residues. CDR3 DNA sequence: TGTGCCAGCAGCGTAGGGGCCCGGCCCACGCAGTATTTT. As protein: CASSVGARPTQYF.

This chain uses TRBV20-1 with TRBJ1-5; 11 bases map to TRBD1. The CDR3 is 15 residues long. J lost 0 bases, V lost 5 bases, and 3 bases had no gene match. CDR1 and CDR2 from the germline V gene are DFQATT and SNEGSKA (reference sequence). CDR3 amino acids: CSAGQGASSNQPQHF. The CDR3 DNA is TGCAGTGCTGGACAGGGGGCGAGTAGCAATCAGCCCCAGCATTTT.